This T cell receptor (beta chain) appears in the sequencing data of a study of shared clonotypes between healthy human individuals. Whole-study findings and limits: Naive subsets generally had larger estimated richness than memory subsets.

The authors ran the assay at deep level. Replicate PCRs for sorted subsets used roughly 200 ng DNA; this equaled 25,000 to 35,000 T cell genomes. The method was immunoSEQ multiplex PCR; TCRdb's version includes in-frame clones alone and lacks a portion of them. The repertoire holds about 110,000 clones, with about 72% as singletons. Deletions cut 5 bases from V and 0 bases from J, with 7 bases between. CDR1 LNHDA and CDR2 SQIVND come from the germline V gene (reference sequence). There are 13 residues in the CDR3. Regarding this clone: Its antigen is not identified.

The sequencing input was memory CD8+ T cells sorted from blood. Subset indicated: CD45RO+ cells pooled with CCR7-negative TemRA cells. The rearrangement links TRBV19 to TRBJ1-1; D remains ambiguous. This sequence originates from a woman younger than 45 in good health. The CDR3 DNA reads as TGTGCCAGTAGTCTTCTGATGAACACTGAAGCTTTCTTT. As protein: CASSLLMNTEAFF.